This TCR beta chain was identified in a study of T cells expressing NK-cell markers. Overall study results and limits: About 6 donors had dominant NKG2C+ clonotypes that comprised about 1.0-7.0% of their CD8+ T cells.

As to this clonotype: Its antigen is not identified.

It was by 5'RACE template switching with UMIs that TCR beta cDNA was made. Reanalyzing the 5' RACE reads, TCRdb keeps one entry per CDR3 protein, without DNA. Its clone listing holds about 300,000 distinct CDR3 sequences. The V gene's germline CDR1 is LGHDT and CDR2 YNNKEL (reference sequence). CDR3 length: 15 residues. The sequence came from a woman aged 18 to 75 in good health. The sequenced sample consisted of blood T cells: a sorted CD56 or NKG2C T cell subset, CD4+ or CD8+ T cells, or bulk PBMC T cells (not recorded which). The V and J genes are TRBV3-1 and TRBJ2-7; TCRdb names TRBD2, which stays unverified in the absence of DNA. CDR3 sequence: CASSPAGTWTNEQYF.